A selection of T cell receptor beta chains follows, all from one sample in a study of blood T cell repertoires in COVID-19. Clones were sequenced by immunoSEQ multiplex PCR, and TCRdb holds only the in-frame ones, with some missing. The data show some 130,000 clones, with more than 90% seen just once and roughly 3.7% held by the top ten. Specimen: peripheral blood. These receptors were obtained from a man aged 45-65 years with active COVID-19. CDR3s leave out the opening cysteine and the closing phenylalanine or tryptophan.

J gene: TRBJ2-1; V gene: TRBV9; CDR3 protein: ASSPTGGSSYNEQF
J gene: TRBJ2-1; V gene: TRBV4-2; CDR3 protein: ASSQAGTSGYNEQF
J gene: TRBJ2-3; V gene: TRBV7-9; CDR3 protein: ASTQRGSTDTQY
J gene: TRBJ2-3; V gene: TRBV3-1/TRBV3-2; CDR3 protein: ASSLASGGPTDTQY
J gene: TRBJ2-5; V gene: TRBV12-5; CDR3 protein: ASGSGNQETQY
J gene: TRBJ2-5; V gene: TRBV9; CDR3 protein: ASSGGTGETQY
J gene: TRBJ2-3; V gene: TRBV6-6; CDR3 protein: ASSYPTPDRDQPD
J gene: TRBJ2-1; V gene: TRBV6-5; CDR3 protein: ASILLAGVPNEQF
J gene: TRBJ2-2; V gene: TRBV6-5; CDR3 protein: ASSYQVPNTGELF
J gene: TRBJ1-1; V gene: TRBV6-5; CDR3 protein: ASSYYRRGSTEAF
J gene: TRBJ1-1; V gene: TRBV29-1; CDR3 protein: SVTGTGTEAF
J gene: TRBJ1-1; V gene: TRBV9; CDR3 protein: ASSAGGGEAF
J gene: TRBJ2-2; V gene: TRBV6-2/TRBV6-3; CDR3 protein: ASSSSGFVGELF
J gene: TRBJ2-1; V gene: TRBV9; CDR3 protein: ASSSRGGSYEQF
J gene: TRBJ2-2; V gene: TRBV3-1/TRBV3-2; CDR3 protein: ASSWSPGTIYGELF
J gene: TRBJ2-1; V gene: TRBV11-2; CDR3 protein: ASSLDTLTEQF
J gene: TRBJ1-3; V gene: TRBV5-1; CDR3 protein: ASSLGTPGNTIY
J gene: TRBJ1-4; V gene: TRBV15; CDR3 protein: ATSVDRGVEKLF
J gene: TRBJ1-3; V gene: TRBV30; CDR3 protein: AWSPPAGTLSGNTIY
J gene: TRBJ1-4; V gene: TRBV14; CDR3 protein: ASSQVGATNEKLF
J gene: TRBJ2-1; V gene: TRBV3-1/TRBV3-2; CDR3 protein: ASRSAGDNEQF
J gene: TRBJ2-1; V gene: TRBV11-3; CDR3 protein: ASSSETWRSYNEQF
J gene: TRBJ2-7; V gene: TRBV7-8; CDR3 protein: ASSSYLASHEQY
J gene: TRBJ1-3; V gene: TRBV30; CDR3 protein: AWSTSDTIY